The source of this TCR beta chain is a study of blood T cell repertoires in COVID-19. CDR1 is SGDLS and CDR2 is YYNGEE in the germline V gene. The CDR3 consists of 17 residues. The junction had 9 bases not matched to a gene; V was cut back by 0 bases and J by 2 bases. Assay used: immunoSEQ multiplex PCR; TCRdb lists only in-frame clones, some missing. The repertoire holds about 270,000 clones, with around nine tenths as singletons. The sample was peripheral blood. This clonotype was sampled from a man between 35 and 55 years old with active or convalescent COVID-19. The chain uses TRBV9 and TRBJ2-3; the match to TRBD2 covers 7 bases. The CDR3: CASSVVPRGSSTDTQYF. As DNA, the CDR3 is TGTGCCAGCAGCGTAGTCCCCCGCGGGAGTTCCACAGATACGCAGTATTTT.